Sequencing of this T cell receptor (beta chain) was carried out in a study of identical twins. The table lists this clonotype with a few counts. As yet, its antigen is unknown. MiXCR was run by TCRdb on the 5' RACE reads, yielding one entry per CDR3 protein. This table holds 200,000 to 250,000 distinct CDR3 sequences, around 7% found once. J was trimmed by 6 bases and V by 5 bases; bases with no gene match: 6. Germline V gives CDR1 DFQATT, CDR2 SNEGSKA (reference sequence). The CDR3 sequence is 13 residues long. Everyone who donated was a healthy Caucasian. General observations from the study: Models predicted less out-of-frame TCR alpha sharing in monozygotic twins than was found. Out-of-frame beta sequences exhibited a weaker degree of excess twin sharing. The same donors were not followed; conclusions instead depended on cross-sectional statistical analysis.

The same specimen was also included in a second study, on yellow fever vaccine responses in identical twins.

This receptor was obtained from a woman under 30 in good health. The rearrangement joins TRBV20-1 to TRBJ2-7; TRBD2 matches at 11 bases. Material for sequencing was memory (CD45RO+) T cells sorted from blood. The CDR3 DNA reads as TGCAGTGCTCATCTACTAGCGGGAGCCGAGCAGTACTTC. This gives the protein CSAHLLAGAEQYF.